This is a list of T cell receptor beta chains from one sample in a study of monozygotic twins with inflammatory bowel disease. TCRdb re-called the 5' RACE reads and gives one entry per CDR3 protein, without DNA. The sample totals 400,000 to 500,000 distinct CDR3 sequences. The sequenced sample was blood. The receptors were gathered from a human donor with ulcerative colitis or Crohn's disease, or a healthy co-twin of an affected twin (not recorded which). Both conserved end residues are part of each CDR3.

J gene | V gene | CDR3 protein
TRBJ1-2 | TRBV5-1 | CASSLLPGSAYGYTF
TRBJ1-5 | TRBV12-3/TRBV12-4 | CASSRTGDSNQPQHF
TRBJ2-1 | TRBV20-1 | CSAGLAGLSYNEQFF
TRBJ1-6 | TRBV18 | CASSLGRGNSPLHF
TRBJ2-1 | TRBV3-1 | CASSQDSWTSGKWGEQFF
TRBJ2-1 | TRBV5-1 | CASKGAPSSSYNEQFF
TRBJ1-6 | TRBV5-1 | CASSLEVYNSPLHF
TRBJ2-2 | TRBV3-1 | CASSFTGSSGELFF
TRBJ1-5 | TRBV7-2 | CASSRGGGGSRPQHF
TRBJ2-7 | TRBV5-1 | CASSIDSTHYEQYF
TRBJ2-5 | TRBV5-5 | CASSPGGGYETQYF
TRBJ2-3 | TRBV11-1 | CASSNPGPSGAASTDTQYF
TRBJ2-1 | TRBV28 | CASSKTGAGYNEQFF
TRBJ2-1 | TRBV20-1 | CSARDLGASSYNEQFF
TRBJ2-1 | TRBV6-5 | CASSYRQEQFF